Each of the 20 T cell receptor beta chains below was sequenced from the same sample in a study of early T cells in non-severe SARS-CoV-2 infection. TCRdb re-analysed the 5' RACE reads in MiXCR, keeping a single row per CDR3 protein. The profile covers 35,000 to 40,000 distinct CDR3 sequences, with less than 6.5% appearing a single time and just under 30% taken by the ten largest. The sequenced material came from whole blood. All receptors come from an adult who was a healthcare worker with PCR-confirmed SARS-CoV-2 infection or an uninfected control (not recorded which).

This clonotype was seen ten or more times. The chain has TRBV27 and TRBJ1-5; D is ambiguous. Trimming pared 2 bases from V and 0 bases from J, leaving 26 bases between. Germline lookup yields CDR1 MNHEY and CDR2 SMNVEV (reference sequence). CDR3 length: 21 residues. In DNA, the CDR3 is TGTGCCAGCAGTTTAAGGGCCACGGAAGTCCTTAAACTTTATAGCAATCAGCCCCAGCATTTT. This translates into CASSLRATEVLKLYSNQPQHF.

This clonotype came up many times. The chain carries TRBV12-3 or TRBV12-4 and TRBJ2-3, with TRBD2 identical over 7 bases. The CDR3 contains 13 residues. The V segment lost 8 bases and the J segment 3 bases; nucleotides outside the gene matches: 5. The CDR3 spells CASGRAWTDTQYF. CDR3 nucleotide sequence: TGTGCCAGCGGGAGGGCTTGGACAGATACGCAGTATTTT.

There are a few counts of this clonotype. The CDR3 region has the DNA TGTGCCAGCAGCCTCTCGGGGACAGCATACCAATATGGCTACACCTTC. This codes for CASSLSGTAYQYGYTF. This chain links TRBV7-9 with TRBJ1-2; the match to TRBD1 covers 7 bases. The CDR3 spans 16 residues. The V gene's germline CDR1 is SEHNR and CDR2 FQNEAQ (reference sequence). V shed 5 bases and J 5 bases; nucleotides not matched to a gene: 14.

The table lists this clonotype with many counts. The V gene is TRBV12-3 or TRBV12-4, the J gene TRBJ1-1; the D gene is possibly TRBD1 (6 bases). With 3 bases removed from V and 2 bases from J, the gap between germline ends came to 16 bases. The CDR3 is made up of 16 amino acids. CDR3 sequence (DNA): TGTGCCAGCAGTTTTTCCGGGGGGCGTTCCAACACTGAAGCTTTCTTT. This encodes CASSFSGGRSNTEAFF.

This clonotype was observed at least ten times. V gene TRBV12-3 or TRBV12-4 combines with J gene TRBJ2-3; D remains ambiguous. The CDR3 spans 18 residues. V was clipped by 2 bases and J by 0 bases, with 18 bases between them. The DNA for the CDR3 is TGTGCCAGCAGTTTATTTCCCGGACGGCACGTGAGCACAGATACGCAGTATTTT. As protein: CASSLFPGRHVSTDTQYF.

Judged by abundance, this clonotype is large (0.1 to 1%). The V and J genes are TRBV7-6 and TRBJ1-1; D is unclear. Germline-derived CDR1 and CDR2 are SGHVS and FNYEAQ. The CDR3 loop spans 14 amino acids. The V end was cut by 1 base, the J end by 0 bases, with 6 bases between. CDR3 coding DNA: TGTGCCAGCAGCTTAGAGGCGGTGAACACTGAAGCTTTCTTT. Amino acid sequence: CASSLEAVNTEAFF.

This clonotype was found many times. The J gene is TRBJ1-2, the V gene TRBV6-5; the D gene is possibly TRBD1 (6 bases). The CDR3 consists of 16 residues. From germline, CDR1 is MNHEY and CDR2 SVGAGI. The germline V and J ends were trimmed by 7 bases and 4 bases, with 22 bases remaining between them. CDR3 nucleotide sequence: TGTGCCAGCACCCGACTGGGAATCGGGGGCTCCTATGGCTACACCTTC. Its translation: CASTRLGIGGSYGYTF.

This clonotype has a count of ten or more. This chain uses TRBV10-3 with TRBJ1-6, with a tentative D call TRBD1 (6 bases). Germline values: CDR1 ENHRY, CDR2 SYGVKD. V was cut by 8 bases and J by 8 bases, with 16 bases left in between. The CDR3 covers 14 residues. The DNA for the CDR3 is TGTGCCATCTCCAAAGGGGGGCAGGATTCACCCCTCCACTTT. Encoded protein: CAISKGGQDSPLHF.

This clonotype was recorded a few times. The chain joins TRBV20-1 to TRBJ2-3; unclear D gene. V was trimmed by 6 bases and J by 3 bases, leaving 16 bases between them. This CDR3 is built from 14 residues. In germline, CDR1 is DFQATT, CDR2 SNEGSKA (reference sequence). Written as DNA, the CDR3 is TGCAGTGCGGAAGGGAAAATACCGACAGATACGCAGTATTTT. It specifies CSAEGKIPTDTQYF.

This clonotype was found many times. V and J are TRBV1 and TRBJ2-5; TRBD2, the table's D call, lacks a check against the DNA. TRBV1 is given as a pseudogene. The CDR3 loop spans 18 amino acids. The CDR3 DNA follows: TGCACCAGCAGCCGAGACACTAGCGGGAGGGGACCTCAAGAGACCCAGTACTTC. This gives the protein CTSSRDTSGRGPQETQYF.

This clonotype appeared many times. One junction end does not reproduce the germline sequence, and a read error may be involved. V gene TRBV7-7 combines with J gene TRBJ1-1; 7 positions agree with TRBD1. The CDR3 runs to 13 residues. Germline values: CDR1 SSHAT, CDR2 FNYEAQ (reference sequence). CDR3 protein: CASSFDRDAEAFF. DNA for the CDR3: TGTGCTAGCAGCTTCGACAGGGACGCTGAAGCTTTCTTT.

This clonotype has at least ten counts. This rearrangement joins TRBV20-1 to TRBJ2-7, with TRBD1 identical over 11 bases. In germline, CDR1 is DFQATT, CDR2 SNEGSKA (reference sequence). V shed 5 bases, J shed 4 bases, and the junction held 1 base outside the gene matches. The CDR3 extends over 12 amino acids. DNA of the CDR3: TGCAGTGCTCGGGACAGGGGGTACGAGCAGTACTTC. It yields the protein CSARDRGYEQYF.

This clonotype was seen ten or more times. V usage is TRBV29-1 and J usage is TRBJ1-2, with D uncertain. Germline lookup yields CDR1 SQVTM and CDR2 ANQGSEA. The V gene lost 4 bases and the J gene lost 7 bases, with 10 bases spanning the gap. This CDR3 is built from 11 residues. Here the CDR3 reads CSVVALGGYTF. The CDR3 DNA reads as TGCAGCGTTGTCGCCCTAGGTGGCTACACCTTC.

This clonotype occurred many times. CDR3 coding DNA: TGTGCCAGCAGCTTAAAGAGCGGGGGTTACCAAGAGACCCAGTACTTC. As protein: CASSLKSGGYQETQYF. This chain joins TRBV13 and TRBJ2-5, with 8 bases matching TRBD2. Germline V gene sequence: CDR1 PRHDT, CDR2 FYEKMQ (reference sequence). The length of the CDR3 is 16 residues. V was clipped by 2 bases and J by 0 bases; unmatched bases: 5.

This clonotype was detected ten times or more. Its ends do not fully match the called genes, so a read error is possible. The chain employs TRBV27 and TRBJ2-1; TRBD2 is a possible D gene (7 bases). Per germline, CDR1 MNHEY and CDR2 SMNVEV (reference sequence). This CDR3 region has 16 residues. The CDR3 spells CASSLGGGDPPFEQSF. CDR3 coding DNA: TGTGCCAGCAGTTTAGGGGGGGGCGATCCCCCATTTGAGCAGTCCTTC.

The chain carries TRBV5-1 and TRBJ2-5; D not certain. Trimming took 3 bases from V and 4 from J, leaving 7 bases between them. This CDR3 has 12 residues. Per germline, CDR1 SGHRS and CDR2 YFSETQ. CDR3 in amino acids: CASSSVRETQYF. The CDR3 DNA reads as TGCGCCAGCAGCTCGGTTAGAGAGACCCAGTACTTC. The whole variable domain, filled in from reference TRBV5-1 and TRBJ2-5, reads KAGVTQTPRYLIKTRGQQVTLSCSPISGHRSVSWYQQTPGQGLQFLFEYFSETQRNKGNFPGRFSGRQFSNSRSEMNVSTLELGDSALYLCASSSVRETQYFGPGTRLLVL.

This clonotype was detected many times. J is TRBJ2-1 and V is TRBV20-1; TRBD1 might be the D (5 bases). Germline V gene lookup returns CDR1 DFQATT and CDR2 SNEGSKA (reference sequence). The CDR3 runs to 15 residues. V lost 0 bases to trimming and J lost 8 bases, with 17 bases between them. The CDR3 loop is CSARDGLPGSDEQFF. In DNA form, the CDR3 reads TGCAGTGCTAGAGATGGTCTCCCAGGGTCGGATGAGCAGTTCTTC.

This clonotype has ten or more counts. The genes are TRBV7-8 and TRBJ2-5, with a tentative D call TRBD1 (6 bases). V was shortened by 5 bases and J by 3 bases, with 13 bases between the two germline ends. CDR3 length: 14 amino acids. Germline V lookup: CDR1 SGHVS, CDR2 FQNEAQ. The CDR3 sequence: CASSPRGPEETQYF. CDR3 nucleotides: TGTGCCAGCAGCCCCAGGGGCCCGGAAGAGACCCAGTACTTC.

This clonotype was seen repeatedly, ten times or more. The chain carries TRBV5-1 and TRBJ2-7; no clear D. CDR1 and CDR2 from the germline V gene are SGHRS and YFSETQ. The CDR3 is 14 residues long. Between the trimmed V and J ends, which lost 4 bases and 5 bases, there was a span of 16 bases. The CDR3 bases are TGCGCCAGCAGCCCTTCGGGTGCCACCCACGAGCAGTACTTC. Protein: CASSPSGATHEQYF. Filled out from reference TRBV5-1 and TRBJ2-7, the complete variable domain reads KAGVTQTPRYLIKTRGQQVTLSCSPISGHRSVSWYQQTPGQGLQFLFEYFSETQRNKGNFPGRFSGRQFSNSRSEMNVSTLELGDSALYLCASSPSGATHEQYFGPGTRLTVT.

This clonotype was detected many times. The rearrangement joins TRBV20-1 to TRBJ2-5, with D hard to call. The CDR3 consists of 14 residues. CDR1 is DFQATT, CDR2 SNEGSKA, per germline (reference sequence). Trimming left V 0 bases short and J 0 bases short, with 8 bases between. CDR3 nucleotides: TGCAGTGCTAGAGATATGGGGAACCAAGAGACCCAGTACTTC. It yields the protein CSARDMGNQETQYF.